Shown below are 10 T cell receptor beta chains from a single sample sequenced in a study of blood T cell repertoires in COVID-19. Here immunoSEQ multiplex PCR was the method, and the copy in TCRdb shows in-frame clones only, minus some. The data contain about 140,000 clones, around nine tenths of them singletons. The sequencing input was peripheral blood. Receptors originate from a man in his fifties with active or convalescent COVID-19.

The V gene is TRBV6-5, the J gene TRBJ2-2; D uncertain. Trimming stripped 6 bases from V and 3 bases from J, with 2 bases between. The V gene's germline CDR1 is MNHEY and CDR2 SVGAGI. This CDR3 has 11 amino acids. The CDR3 coding sequence is TGTGCCAGCAGCGACACCGGGGAGCTGTTTTTT. Translating it yields CASSDTGELFF.

V usage is TRBV3-1 (or the pseudogene TRBV3-2) and J usage is TRBJ1-6; 7 nucleotides agree with TRBD1. Trimming cost V 1 base and J 9 bases; bases outside gene matches: 6. The germline CDR1 and CDR2 sequences are LGHDT and YNNKEL (reference sequence). CDR3 length: 15 amino acids. CDR3 sequence: CASSQGRTGSSPLHF. The CDR3, as DNA: TGTGCCAGCAGCCAAGGTCGGACAGGAAGTTCACCCCTCCACTTT.

V and J are TRBV25-1 and TRBJ1-5; D is perhaps TRBD1 (6 bases). The CDR3 totals 14 residues. V gave up 6 bases and J gave up 5 bases, with 14 bases separating them. Germline V gives CDR1 MGHDK, CDR2 SYGVNS. The CDR3 loop is CASSPTGSYQPQHF. CDR3 sequence (DNA): TGTGCCAGCAGCCCGACAGGATCCTATCAGCCCCAGCATTTT.

The chain links TRBV18 to TRBJ2-1, with 10 bases fitting TRBD1. Germline assignment: CDR1 KGHSH and CDR2 LQKENI. This CDR3 is built from 15 residues. Trimming took 1 base from V and 5 from J; bases not matched to a gene: 2. The chain's CDR3 is CASSPRQGANNEQFF. The CDR3 bases are TGTGCCAGCTCACCACGACAGGGGGCAAACAATGAGCAGTTCTTC. The complete variable domain, with remaining parts taken from reference TRBV18 and TRBJ2-1, reads NAGVMQNPRHLVRRRGQEARLRCSPMKGHSHVYWYRQLPEEGLKFMVYLQKENIIDESGMPKERFSAEFPKEGPSILRIQQVVRGDSAAYFCASSPRQGANNEQFFGPGTRLTVL.

The genes are TRBV5-1 and TRBJ2-5, with a possible D match to TRBD2 (6 bases). Per the germline V gene, CDR1 is SGHRS and CDR2 is YFSETQ. With 1 base removed from V and 4 bases from J, the gap between germline ends came to 11 bases. The CDR3 length is 14 residues. CDR3 loop: CASSLTGEGETQYF. The CDR3, as DNA: TGCGCCAGCAGCTTGACGGGAGAGGGAGAGACCCAGTACTTC.

The gene calls are TRBV15 and TRBJ1-1; no definite D call. Germline assignment: CDR1 LNHNV and CDR2 YYDKDF (reference sequence). The CDR3 is 17 residues long. The V end was cut by 2 bases, the J end by 1 base, with 17 bases between. Here the CDR3 DNA reads TGTGCCACCAGCAGACCTCAGGCCCTTTACAGGAACACTGAAGCTTTCTTT. Its protein is CATSRPQALYRNTEAFF.

The chain joins TRBV19 to TRBJ2-1, with 9 bases that match TRBD1. V was pared by 8 bases and J by 6 bases, with 8 bases of the junction left unmatched. CDR3 length equals 14 residues. Per the germline V gene, CDR1 is LNHDA and CDR2 is SQIVND (reference sequence). The CDR3 sequence is CASEPGQGGNEQFF. In DNA, the CDR3 is TGTGCCAGTGAACCGGGACAGGGAGGCAATGAGCAGTTCTTC. The full variable domain, completed using reference TRBV19 and TRBJ2-1, is DGGITQSPKYLFRKEGQNVTLSCEQNLNHDAMYWYRQDPGQGLRLIYYSQIVNDFQKGDIAEGYSVSREKKESFPLTVTSAQKNPTAFYLCASEPGQGGNEQFFGPGTRLTVL.

The J gene is TRBJ1-4, the V gene TRBV28; no reliable D call. Germline V gives CDR1 MDHEN, CDR2 SYDVKM. V lost 6 bases to trimming and J lost 0 bases, with 26 bases between them. CDR3 length: 20 residues. CDR3 in DNA: TGTGCCAGCAGACCCGTTATTTCGGTGTCATCCCCTTCAACTAATGAAAAACTGTTTTTT. As protein: CASRPVISVSSPSTNEKLFF.

The gene calls are TRBV4-1 and TRBJ2-1; 7 nucleotides match TRBD2. Germline CDR1 MGHRA, CDR2 YSYEKL. The CDR3 length is 16 residues. With V trimmed by 3 bases and J by 7 bases, 12 bases remained unmatched. In DNA form, the CDR3 reads TGCGCCAGCAGCCATCTCCGACTAGCCGGATCGAATGAGCAGTTCTTC. Amino acid sequence: CASSHLRLAGSNEQFF.

J is TRBJ2-1 and V is TRBV10-1; 13 positions agree with TRBD2. There are 15 residues in the CDR3. From germline, CDR1 is WNHNN and CDR2 SYGVQD (reference sequence). With V trimmed by 6 bases and J by 5 bases, 4 bases remained unmatched. The CDR3 coding sequence is TGCGCCAGCAGCGGTGGACTAGCGGGGGACAATGAGCAGTTCTTC. It codes for CASSGGLAGDNEQFF.